The 3 T cell receptor beta chains in this list originate from one sample, sequenced in a study of cytomegalovirus exposure and HLA in healthy donors. Primers: 60 Vbeta forward and 13 Jbeta reverse. Profiled with immunoSEQ multiplex PCR; TCRdb holds only in-frame clones, not every one. Among more than 150,000 clones listed, roughly 80% were seen once. The specimen sequenced was PBMCs. These receptors were taken from a woman in her thirties in good health and CMV-seropositive.

The chain uses TRBV6-6 and TRBJ2-7, with no clear D. Trimming left V 5 bases short and J 4 bases short, with 15 bases between. Germline lookup yields CDR1 MNHNY and CDR2 SVGAGI (reference sequence). This CDR3 comprises 14 residues. DNA for the CDR3: TGTGCCAGCAGTCAAACCCTGAGCGAATACGAGCAGTACTTC. As protein: CASSQTLSEYEQYF.

The sample holds one count of this clone. The CDR3 DNA reads as TGTGCCAGCAGCTTAATAGGTCCTGGAGGCAATTCGAACACCGGGGAGCTGTTTTTT. Protein sequence: CASSLIGPGGNSNTGELFF. The chain couples TRBV7-8 to TRBJ2-2; the D gene is possibly TRBD2 (5 bases). V was clipped by 2 bases and J by 0 bases, with 19 bases between them. Germline lookup yields CDR1 SGHVS and CDR2 FQNEAQ. The CDR3 loop spans 19 amino acids.

This clone came up once. This sequence joins TRBV10-2 and TRBJ2-2, with D perhaps matching TRBD1 (5 bases). The CDR3 sequence is 14 residues long. Trimming pared 2 bases from V and 6 bases from J, leaving 10 bases between. Germline V gives CDR1 WSHSY, CDR2 SAAADI. Here the CDR3 reads CASSEVFRAGELFF. The CDR3 DNA follows: TGCGCCAGCAGTGAGGTTTTCAGGGCCGGGGAGCTGTTTTTT.